The rows below give T cell receptor beta chains drawn from one sample of a study of blood T cell repertoires in COVID-19. The method was immunoSEQ multiplex PCR; TCRdb's version includes in-frame clones alone and lacks a portion of them. The sample yields 86,000 or so clones, 65% to 85% seen once. Input material: peripheral blood. These receptors originate from a man aged 70-80 years with acute or convalescent COVID-19. CDR3s include the opening cysteine and the closing phenylalanine or tryptophan. Each record gives: V gene, CDR3 length, clone size, J gene, D gene, CDR3 protein, CDR3 DNA. A D gene is named only where the DNA matches it firmly. The size field is filled for only some rows; it gives once, few, many or a size class.

TRBV6-5	16	.	TRBJ1-4	.	CASSYSRDARTEKLFF	TGTGCCAGCAGTTACTCGCGGGACGCTAGAACTGAAAAACTGTTTTTT
TRBV20-1	16	.	TRBJ2-1	TRBD1	CSASKPGQGTYNEQFF	TGCAGTGCTAGTAAACCGGGACAGGGGACGTACAATGAGCAGTTCTTC
TRBV30	12	.	TRBJ2-7	.	CAWSADRYEQYF	TGTGCCTGGAGTGCAGACAGATACGAGCAGTACTTC
TRBV5-4	14	once	TRBJ2-5	.	CASSSGLTRETQYF	TGTGCCAGCAGCTCGGGACTGACAAGGGAGACCCAGTACTTC
TRBV4-1	15	.	TRBJ1-4	.	CASSLGVGAREKLFF	TGCGCCAGCAGCCTCGGTGTTGGGGCACGAGAAAAACTGTTTTTT
TRBV7-6	17	once	TRBJ2-5	TRBD1	CASSSLGQGRDQETQYF	TGTGCCAGCAGTTCTCTCGGACAGGGGAGGGACCAAGAGACCCAGTACTTC
TRBV6-5	14	few	TRBJ1-2	.	CASSREGGRYGYTF	TGTGCCAGCAGCCGCGAAGGGGGACGCTATGGCTACACCTTC
TRBV4-1	15	.	TRBJ1-2	.	CASSQSQGSDYGYTF	TGCGCCAGCAGCCAATCACAGGGATCTGACTATGGCTACACCTTC
TRBV23-1	14	.	TRBJ1-5	.	CASSQDESVQPQHF	TGCGCCAGCAGTCAAGACGAGAGCGTTCAGCCCCAGCATTTT
TRBV12-3/TRBV12-4	13	.	TRBJ2-2	.	CASSYSLPGELFF	TGTGCCAGCAGTTACTCGTTACCCGGGGAGCTGTTTTTT